This note documents a single T cell receptor (beta chain) sequence. TCR beta CDR3 regions were amplified from RNA transcripts. HTBI primers drove first-round RT-PCR of the TCR CDR3. TCRdb used MiXCR to reprocess the multiplex PCR reads, holding one entry per CDR3 protein. The data show 300,000 to 400,000 distinct CDR3 sequences, approximately 15% seen once. These data belong to a study of T cells in Graves' hyperthyroidism and ophthalmopathy. V lost 10 bases and J lost 4; bases outside the gene matches: 11. CDR1 is MNHGY, CDR2 SAAAGT, per germline. The CDR3 covers 14 residues. This chain joins TRBV6-8 and TRBJ2-7, with 9 bases identical to TRBD2. This receptor was obtained from a woman aged 55-70 years with Graves' hyperthyroidism. Sequencing used blood. The CDR3, as DNA: TGTGCCACTCTATCCGGGACTAGCTGGTACGAGCAGTACTTC. Amino acid sequence: CATLSGTSWYEQYF.